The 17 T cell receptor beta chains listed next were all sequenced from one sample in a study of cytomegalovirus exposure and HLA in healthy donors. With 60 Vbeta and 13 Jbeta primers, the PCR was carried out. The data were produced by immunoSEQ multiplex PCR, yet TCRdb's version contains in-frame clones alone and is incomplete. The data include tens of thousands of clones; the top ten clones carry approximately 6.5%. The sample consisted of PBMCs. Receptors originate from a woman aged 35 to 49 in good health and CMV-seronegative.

CDR3 bases: TGTGCCAGCAGTTCCCGGGACAGGGGGCCCAGGGGCACTGAAGCTTTCTTT. Its translation: CASSSRDRGPRGTEAFF. The V call is TRBV28, the J call TRBJ1-1; 12 bases map to TRBD1. In germline, CDR1 is MDHEN, CDR2 SYDVKM. The CDR3 has 17 residues. Germline trimming cut 4 bases from V and 4 bases from J; bases unmatched to any gene: 10.

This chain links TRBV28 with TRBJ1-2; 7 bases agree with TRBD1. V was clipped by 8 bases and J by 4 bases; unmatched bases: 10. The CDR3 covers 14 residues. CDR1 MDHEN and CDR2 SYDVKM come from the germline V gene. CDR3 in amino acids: CASVPRDSIYGYTF. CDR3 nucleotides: TGTGCCAGCGTTCCTCGGGACAGCATCTATGGCTACACCTTC.

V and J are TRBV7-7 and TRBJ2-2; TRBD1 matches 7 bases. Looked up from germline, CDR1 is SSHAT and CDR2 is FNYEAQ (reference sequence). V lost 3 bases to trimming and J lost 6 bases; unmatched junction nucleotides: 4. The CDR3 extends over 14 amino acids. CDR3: CASSLTGYSGELFF. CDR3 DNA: TGTGCCAGCAGCTTGACAGGGTATTCCGGGGAGCTGTTTTTT. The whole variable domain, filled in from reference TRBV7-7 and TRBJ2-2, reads GAGVSQSPRYKVTKRGQDVTLRCDPISSHATLYWYQQALGQGPEFLTYFNYEAQPDKSGLPSDRFSAERPEGSISTLTIQRTEQRDSAMYRCASSLTGYSGELFFGEGSRLTVL.

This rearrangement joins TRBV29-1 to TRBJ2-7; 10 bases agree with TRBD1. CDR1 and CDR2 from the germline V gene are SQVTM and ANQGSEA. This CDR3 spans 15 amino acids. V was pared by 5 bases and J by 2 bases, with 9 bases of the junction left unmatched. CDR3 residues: CSVKQGQGPAYEQYF. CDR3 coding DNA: TGCAGCGTTAAACAGGGACAGGGGCCGGCCTACGAGCAGTACTTC.

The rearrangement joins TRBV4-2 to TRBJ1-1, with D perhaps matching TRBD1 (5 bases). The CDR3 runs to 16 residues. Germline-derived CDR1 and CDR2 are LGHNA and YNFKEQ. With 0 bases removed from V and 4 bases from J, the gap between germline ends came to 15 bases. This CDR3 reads CASSQDAAGWGTEAFF. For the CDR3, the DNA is TGTGCCAGCAGCCAAGATGCGGCAGGGTGGGGCACTGAAGCTTTCTTT.

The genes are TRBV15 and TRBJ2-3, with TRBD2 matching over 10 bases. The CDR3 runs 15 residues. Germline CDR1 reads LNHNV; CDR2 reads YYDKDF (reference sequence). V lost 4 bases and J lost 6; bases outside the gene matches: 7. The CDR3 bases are TGTGCCACCAGCACCCTAGCGGGGGTAGCGGATACGCAGTATTTT. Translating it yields CATSTLAGVADTQYF.

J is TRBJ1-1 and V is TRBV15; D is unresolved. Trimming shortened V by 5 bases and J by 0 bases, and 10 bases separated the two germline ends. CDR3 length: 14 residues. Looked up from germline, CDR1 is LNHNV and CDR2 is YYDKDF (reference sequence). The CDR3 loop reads CATSGQTLNTEAFF. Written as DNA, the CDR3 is TGTGCCACCAGCGGCCAGACTTTGAACACTGAAGCTTTCTTT. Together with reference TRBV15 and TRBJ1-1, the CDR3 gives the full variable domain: DAMVIQNPRYQVTQFGKPVTLSCSQTLNHNVMYWYQQKSSQAPKLLFHYYDKDFNNEADTPDNFQSRRPNTSFCFLDIRSPGLGDTAMYLCATSGQTLNTEAFFGQGTRLTVV.

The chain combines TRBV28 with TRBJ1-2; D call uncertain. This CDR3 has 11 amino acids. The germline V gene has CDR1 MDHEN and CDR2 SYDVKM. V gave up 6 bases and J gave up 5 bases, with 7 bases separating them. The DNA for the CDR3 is TGTGCCAGCAGCCGCGTGTATGGCTACACCTTC. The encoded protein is CASSRVYGYTF.

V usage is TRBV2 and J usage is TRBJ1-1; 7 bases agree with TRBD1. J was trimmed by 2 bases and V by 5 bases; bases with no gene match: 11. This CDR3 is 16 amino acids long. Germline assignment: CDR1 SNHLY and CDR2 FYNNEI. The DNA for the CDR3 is TGTGCCAGCAGTCGGCAGGGGGGTATGGTTAACACTGAAGCTTTCTTT. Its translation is CASSRQGGMVNTEAFF.

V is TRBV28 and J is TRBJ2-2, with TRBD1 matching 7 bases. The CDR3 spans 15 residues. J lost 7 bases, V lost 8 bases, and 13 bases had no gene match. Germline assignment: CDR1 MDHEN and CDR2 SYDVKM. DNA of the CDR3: TGTGCCAGCTCCGACAGGGCGGCCTCGGTCGGGGAGCTGTTTTTT. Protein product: CASSDRAASVGELFF.

The CDR3 protein is CASSDGRGPYEQYF. The CDR3 DNA sequence: TGTGCCAGCAGTGATGGCAGGGGGCCCTACGAGCAGTACTTC. This chain links TRBV2 with TRBJ2-7, with 8 bases identical to TRBD1. The junction had 3 bases not matched to a gene; V was cut back by 3 bases and J by 2 bases. Per the germline V gene, CDR1 is SNHLY and CDR2 is FYNNEI. The CDR3 totals 14 residues.

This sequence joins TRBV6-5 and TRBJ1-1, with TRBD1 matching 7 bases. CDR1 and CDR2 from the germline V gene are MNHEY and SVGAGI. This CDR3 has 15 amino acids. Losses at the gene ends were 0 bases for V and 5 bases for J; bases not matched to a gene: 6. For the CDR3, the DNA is TGTGCCAGCAGTTACTCCAGGGGGATTCGGACTGAAGCTTTCTTT. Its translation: CASSYSRGIRTEAFF.

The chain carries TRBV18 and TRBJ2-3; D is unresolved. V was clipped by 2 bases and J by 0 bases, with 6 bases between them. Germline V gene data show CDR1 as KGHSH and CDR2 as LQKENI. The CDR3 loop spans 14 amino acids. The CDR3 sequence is CASSPSSSTDTQYF. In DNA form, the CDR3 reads TGTGCCAGCTCACCATCGTCGAGCACAGATACGCAGTATTTT.

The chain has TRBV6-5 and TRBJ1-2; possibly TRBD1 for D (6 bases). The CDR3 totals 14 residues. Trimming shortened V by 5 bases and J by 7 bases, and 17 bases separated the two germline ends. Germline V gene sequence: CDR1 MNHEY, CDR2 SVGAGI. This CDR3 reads CASSPLQTGFGYTF. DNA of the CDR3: TGTGCCAGCAGTCCTCTTCAAACAGGGTTTGGCTACACCTTC.

The CDR3: CASSLLLADNEQFF. In nucleotides, the CDR3 is TGTGCCAGCAGTTTACTGCTAGCCGACAATGAGCAGTTCTTC. V gene TRBV27 combines with J gene TRBJ2-1; a weak D match, TRBD2 (5 bases). The CDR3 consists of 14 residues. The ends were cut back, 2 bases at V and 5 bases at J, with 10 bases in the middle. Germline V gene lookup returns CDR1 MNHEY and CDR2 SMNVEV (reference sequence).

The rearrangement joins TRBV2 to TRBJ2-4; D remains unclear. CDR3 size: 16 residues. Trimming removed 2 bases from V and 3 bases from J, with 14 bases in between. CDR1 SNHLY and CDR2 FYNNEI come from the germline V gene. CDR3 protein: CASSELWAGVKNIQYF. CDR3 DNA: TGTGCCAGCAGTGAATTATGGGCCGGTGTCAAAAACATTCAGTACTTC.

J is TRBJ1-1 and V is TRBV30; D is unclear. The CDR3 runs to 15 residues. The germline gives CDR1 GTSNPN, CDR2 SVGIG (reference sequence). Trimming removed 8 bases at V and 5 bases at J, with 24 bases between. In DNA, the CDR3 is TGTGCCGGGAAACCGAACACTGGAGTGGAGACTGAAGCTTTCTTT. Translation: CAGKPNTGVETEAFF.